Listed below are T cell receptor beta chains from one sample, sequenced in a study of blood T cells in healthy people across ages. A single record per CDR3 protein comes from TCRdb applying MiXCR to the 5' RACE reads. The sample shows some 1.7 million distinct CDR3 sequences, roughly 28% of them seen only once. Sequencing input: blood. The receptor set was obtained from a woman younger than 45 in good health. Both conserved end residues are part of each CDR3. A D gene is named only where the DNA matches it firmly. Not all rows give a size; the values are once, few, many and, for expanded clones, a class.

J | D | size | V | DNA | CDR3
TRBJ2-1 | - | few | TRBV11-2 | TGTGCCAGCAGCCCCCAGCCGGGGACGAGGGGGTACAATGAGCAGTTCTTC | CASSPQPGTRGYNEQFF
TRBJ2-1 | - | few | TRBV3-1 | TGTGCCAGCAGCCCGGAGCGGGCCACCTACAATGAGCAGTTCTTC | CASSPERATYNEQFF
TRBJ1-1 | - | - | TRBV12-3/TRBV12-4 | TGCCCCAAAAAGGAGATGACCGGCACTGAAGCTTTCTTT | CPKKEMTGTEAFF
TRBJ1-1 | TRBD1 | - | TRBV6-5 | TGTGCCAGCAGTTACTCGTCAATGCAGGGGGCTAAAAACACTGAAGCTTTCTTT | CASSYSSMQGAKNTEAFF
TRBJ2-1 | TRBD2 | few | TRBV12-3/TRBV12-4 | TGTGCCAGCAGTCCCTTACTAGCGGGAGGCGGGGATGAGCAGTTCTTC | CASSPLLAGGGDEQFF
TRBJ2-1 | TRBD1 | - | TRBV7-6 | TGTGCCAGCAGCTCGGGACAGGGTTCTTTGTATGAGCAGTTCTTC | CASSSGQGSLYEQFF
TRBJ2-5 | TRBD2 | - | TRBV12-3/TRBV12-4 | TGTGCCAGCAGGAAAAATAGCGGGGAAGAGACCCAGTACTTC | CASRKNSGEETQYF
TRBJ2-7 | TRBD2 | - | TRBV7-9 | TGTGCCAGCAGCCTTTCAGCGAGCGGGAGGAAGTACGAGCAGTACTTC | CASSLSASGRKYEQYF
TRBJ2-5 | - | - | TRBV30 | TGTGCCTGCTCCATAAGCGGACAAGAGACCCAGTACTTC | CACSISGQETQYF
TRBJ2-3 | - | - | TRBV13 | TGTGCCAGCAGCCCCTCCGCTAGCTCCACAGATACGCAGTATTTT | CASSPSASSTDTQYF
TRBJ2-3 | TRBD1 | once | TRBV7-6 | TGTGCCAGCAGCTCAGGGACAGGCATTGGCACAGATACGCAGTATTTT | CASSSGTGIGTDTQYF
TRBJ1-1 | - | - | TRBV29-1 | TGCAGCGTTGACAGGGCCAACACTGAAGCTTTCTTT | CSVDRANTEAFF
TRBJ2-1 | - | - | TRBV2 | TGTGCCAGCAGTGTGGAATGGATTTACAATGAGCAGTTCTTC | CASSVEWIYNEQFF
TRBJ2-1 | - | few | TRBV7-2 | TGTGCCAGCAGCTTGGGGTTCTCGGGAAGTATGTCCTACAATGAGCAGTTCTTC | CASSLGFSGSMSYNEQFF
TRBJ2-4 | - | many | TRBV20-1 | TGCAGTGCTAGCAGGGGCGAGGCCAAAAACATTCAGTACTTC | CSASRGEAKNIQYF
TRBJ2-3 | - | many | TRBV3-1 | TGTGCCAGCAGCCAGGAAGGCCCGGATACGCAGTATTTT | CASSQEGPDTQYF
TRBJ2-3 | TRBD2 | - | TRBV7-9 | TGTGCCAGCAGCTTCGGACTAGCATCAGATACGCAGTATTTT | CASSFGLASDTQYF
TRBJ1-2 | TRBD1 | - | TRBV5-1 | TGCGCCAGCAGCGCGGGACAGGAATACGATGGCTACACCTTC | CASSAGQEYDGYTF
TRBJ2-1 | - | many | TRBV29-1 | TGCAGCGTTGTGGGAAACTTAAATGAGCAGTTCTTC | CSVVGNLNEQFF
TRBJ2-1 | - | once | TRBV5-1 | TGCGCCAGCAGCTTGGTGGGCAGGAAGGGGAATGAGCAGTTCTTC | CASSLVGRKGNEQFF
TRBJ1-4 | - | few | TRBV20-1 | TGCAGTCTTTCAGGGATAGGAACTAATGAAAAACTGTTTTTT | CSLSGIGTNEKLFF
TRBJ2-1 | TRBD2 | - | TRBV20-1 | TGCAGTGCGGCCGCCGGGAGGGCGATCAATGAGCAGTTCTTC | CSAAAGRAINEQFF
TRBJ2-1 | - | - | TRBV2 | TGTACCAGCAGTGTAGACAGCACGAATGAGCAGTTCTTC | CTSSVDSTNEQFF
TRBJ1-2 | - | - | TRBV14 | TGTGCCAGCAACCAGAATACAGGGATTGGCTACACCTTC | CASNQNTGIGYTF
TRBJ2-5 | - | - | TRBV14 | TGTGCCAGCAGCCAATCTAGGTCGGGGACCCAGTACTTC | CASSQSRSGTQYF
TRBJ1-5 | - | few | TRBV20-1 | TGCAGTGCTCAGGACCTTCGCGGGGGACTCAATCAGCCCCAGCATTTT | CSAQDLRGGLNQPQHF
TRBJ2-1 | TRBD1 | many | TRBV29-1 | TGCAGCGTTGAAGAATGGCATTACAGGGGCACTTACAATGAGCAGTTCTTC | CSVEEWHYRGTYNEQFF
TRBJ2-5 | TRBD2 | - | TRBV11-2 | TGTGCCAGCAGCACCGGACTAGCCCCAGAGGAAGAGACCCAGTACTTC | CASSTGLAPEEETQYF
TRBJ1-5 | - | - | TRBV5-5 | TGTGCCAGCACCAGGGACATGTGGAGTCAGCCCCAGCATTTT | CASTRDMWSQPQHF
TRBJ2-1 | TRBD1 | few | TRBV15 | TGTGCCACCAGCAGAGGACAGGGTGATGAGCAGTTCTTC | CATSRGQGDEQFF